Following are 23 T cell receptor beta chains from one sample sequenced in a study of CD8 T cells in ankylosing spondylitis. A single record per CDR3 protein comes from TCRdb applying MiXCR to the 5' RACE reads. The sample yields 150,000 to 200,000 distinct CDR3 sequences, 10% to 15% seen once. The specimen was blood, either unsorted or a sorted T cell fraction (not recorded which). These receptors all stem from a female donor with ankylosing spondylitis or in good health (not recorded which).

Comments on this clonotype: The final CDR3 position lacks the conserved phenylalanine or tryptophan, pointing to a likely read error. The rearrangement joins TRBV27 to TRBJ2-3; D tentatively reads TRBD1 or TRBD2 (5 bases each). V lost 4 bases to trimming and J lost 2 bases, with 10 bases between them. Germline loops: CDR1 MNHEY, CDR2 SMNVEV (reference sequence). This CDR3 spans 14 amino acids. The chain's CDR3 is CASSSGTYTDTQYS. In nucleotides, the CDR3 is TGTGCCAGCAGTTCCGGGACGTACACAGATACGCAGTATTCT.

V usage is TRBV25-1 and J usage is TRBJ2-4, with TRBD1 matching over 9 bases. The CDR3 spans 16 residues. Germline V gene sequence: CDR1 MGHDK, CDR2 SYGVNS. V shed 6 bases, J shed 3 bases, and the junction held 9 bases outside the gene matches. DNA of the CDR3: TGTGCCAGCAGCCGGGACAGGGAGACTGGCAAAAACATTCAGTACTTC. It encodes CASSRDRETGKNIQYF.

This clonotype occurred a few times. The chain is built from TRBV30 and TRBJ2-2; D unresolved. V lost 5 bases, J lost 5 bases, and 6 bases lay in between. The germline gives CDR1 GTSNPN, CDR2 SVGIG (reference sequence). CDR3 length: 11 residues. The CDR3: CAWGQTGELFF. The CDR3 DNA sequence: TGTGCCTGGGGGCAGACCGGGGAGCTGTTTTTT.

This clonotype has at least ten counts. The rearrangement joins TRBV5-1 to TRBJ1-4; D remains ambiguous. Deletions cut 6 bases from V and 8 bases from J, with 23 bases between. The germline V gene encodes CDR1 SGHRS and CDR2 YFSETQ. CDR3 length equals 16 residues. The CDR3: CASNPGGRSVGEKLFF. The CDR3 DNA follows: TGCGCCAGCAACCCAGGTGGAAGGAGCGTCGGCGAAAAACTGTTTTTT.

This clonotype has a count of ten or more. This chain uses TRBV5-1 with TRBJ2-7; 8 bases are a match to TRBD2. Unmatched junction bases numbered 7, after V lost 4 bases and J lost 4 bases. Germline CDR1 is SGHRS and CDR2 is YFSETQ. The CDR3 covers 14 residues. CDR3 sequence: CASSQASGRYEQYF. The CDR3 DNA sequence: TGCGCCAGCAGCCAAGCGAGCGGGAGATACGAGCAGTACTTC.

This clonotype was seen at least ten times. The V call is TRBV5-1, the J call TRBJ2-2, with 7 bases matching TRBD2. The CDR3 spans 14 residues. Trimming at V came to 10 bases and at J to 6 bases, leaving 12 bases not matched to a gene. Germline V gives CDR1 SGHRS, CDR2 YFSETQ. CDR3 residues: CAAREGPVSGELFF. The CDR3 DNA follows: TGCGCCGCAAGGGAGGGGCCGGTCTCCGGGGAGCTGTTTTTT.

Worth noting for this clonotype: One base away lies a much larger clone, so this may be a sequencing read error. The V and J genes are TRBV20-1 and TRBJ2-7, with D perhaps assigned TRBD1 or TRBD2 (5 bases each). The V gene lost 0 bases and the J gene lost 6 bases, with 15 bases spanning the gap. Germline lookup yields CDR1 DFQATT and CDR2 SNEGSKA (reference sequence). CDR3 length equals 14 residues. In DNA form, the CDR3 reads TGCAGTGCTAGAGACGGGGTCAGGGTGCGCGAGCAGTACTTC. Its protein is CSARDGVRVREQYF.

This clonotype was picked up many times. V and J are TRBV4-3 and TRBJ1-2, with D perhaps TRBD1 (5 bases). From germline, CDR1 is LGHNA and CDR2 YSLEER. The CDR3 is 15 amino acids. Trimming took off 0 bases at V and 8 bases at J, with 16 bases between the two ends. The CDR3: CASSQDRDPFVGYTF. The CDR3 DNA is TGCGCCAGCAGCCAAGATAGGGACCCCTTCGTGGGCTACACCTTC.

This clonotype was seen many times. The V and J genes are TRBV4-3 and TRBJ1-5; the D is unclear. Trimming took 0 bases from V and 0 from J, leaving 6 bases between them. The CDR3 spans 15 residues. CDR1 LGHNA and CDR2 YSLEER come from the germline V gene. The CDR3 sequence is CASSQDGNSNQPQHF. The DNA of the CDR3 is TGCGCCAGCAGCCAAGACGGAAATAGCAATCAGCCCCAGCATTTT.

This chain connects TRBV28 to TRBJ1-2; 7 bases fit TRBD1. There are 14 residues in the CDR3. The J segment lost 4 bases and the V segment lost 5 bases, leaving 7 bases of the junction unmatched. Germline CDR1 and CDR2: MDHEN and SYDVKM. The CDR3 DNA follows: TGTGCCAGCAGTCCAATGGGACAGCGCTATGGCTACACCTTC. The encoded protein is CASSPMGQRYGYTF.

The table lists this clonotype with many counts. The chain combines TRBV7-2 with TRBJ2-7; D uncertain. Germline V gene lookup returns CDR1 SGHTA and CDR2 FQGNSA. The CDR3 extends over 15 amino acids. V dropped 4 bases and J dropped 4 bases, with 17 bases sitting between them. The CDR3 DNA sequence: TGTGCCAGCAGCTCGGCCGTGACACAAAGGTACGAGCAGTACTTC. Its translation: CASSSAVTQRYEQYF.

This clonotype showed up many times. The chain couples TRBV7-9 to TRBJ2-3; 9 bases agree with TRBD1. The CDR3 totals 16 residues. Per germline, CDR1 SEHNR and CDR2 FQNEAQ (reference sequence). The V gene end was trimmed by 0 bases and the J gene end by 5 bases; junction bases not matched to a gene: 6. CDR3 DNA sequence: TGTGCCAGCAGCTTAGCCGGTGGGACAGGGCGAGATACGCAGTATTTT. This translates into CASSLAGGTGRDTQYF.

This clonotype showed up many times. The chain carries TRBV28 and TRBJ2-1; perhaps TRBD2 as D (6 bases). Trimming removed 3 bases at V and 2 bases at J, with 8 bases between. This CDR3 region has 14 residues. CDR1 and CDR2 from the germline V gene are MDHEN and SYDVKM. In DNA, the CDR3 is TGTGCCAGCAGTTTGGGCGGGACCTACAATGAGCAGTTCTTC. Its protein is CASSLGGTYNEQFF.

For this clonotype: Possible read error: a much larger clone is one base away. This chain joins TRBV5-1 and TRBJ2-7, with D unclear. Germline loops: CDR1 SGHRS, CDR2 YFSETQ. The CDR3 runs to 14 residues. The CDR3 is CASSLEISSYEQCF. CDR3 nucleotide sequence: TGCGCCAGCAGCTTGGAGATTAGCTCCTACGAGCAGTGCTTC.

The genes are TRBV30 and TRBJ1-2; TRBD1 agrees at 8 bases. CDR3 length equals 12 residues. Germline CDR1 GTSNPN, CDR2 SVGIG (reference sequence). The trim removed 5 bases at V and 6 bases at J, leaving 5 bases unmatched. The CDR3 is CAWEQGGHGYTF. The DNA of the CDR3 is TGTGCCTGGGAACAGGGGGGACATGGCTACACCTTC.

This clonotype was counted a few times. This chain joins TRBV20-1 and TRBJ2-7; 11 bases are a match to TRBD2. This CDR3 spans 15 amino acids. The germline CDR1 and CDR2 sequences are DFQATT and SNEGSKA (reference sequence). Losses at the gene ends were 1 base for V and 4 bases for J; bases not matched to a gene: 6. Here the CDR3 reads CSARVLAGGKYEQYF. The CDR3 DNA follows: TGCAGTGCTAGAGTCCTAGCGGGAGGAAAATACGAGCAGTACTTC.

The J gene is TRBJ2-1, the V gene TRBV12-3 or TRBV12-4, with D possibly being TRBD1 or TRBD2 (5 bases each). The CDR3 loop spans 14 amino acids. V was shortened by 3 bases and J by 5 bases, with 11 bases between the two germline ends. CDR3 in amino acids: CASSFSGRHNEQFF. CDR3 in DNA: TGTGCCAGCAGTTTCTCGGGACGCCACAATGAGCAGTTCTTC.

Regarding this clonotype: Since a much larger clone is just one base distant, this may be a read error. The CDR3 carries no conserved terminal phenylalanine or tryptophan, so it likely arises from a read error. The rearrangement links TRBV7-2 to TRBJ2-3; a possible D gene is TRBD1 (5 bases). The ends were cut back, 3 bases at V and 6 bases at J, with 10 bases in the middle. This CDR3 has 13 amino acids. Germline V gene sequence: CDR1 SGHTA, CDR2 FQGNSA. The CDR3 DNA reads TGTGCCAGCAGCTTCTTGGGGCGGGATACGCAGTATTCT. Encoded protein: CASSFLGRDTQYS.

This clonotype was seen at least ten times. This chain connects TRBV7-8 to TRBJ2-3, with unresolved D. Germline V gene lookup returns CDR1 SGHVS and CDR2 FQNEAQ. There are 14 residues in the CDR3. Trimming took 3 bases from V and 1 from J, leaving 8 bases between them. CDR3 in amino acids: CASSLGSGTDTQYF. CDR3 in DNA: TGTGCCAGCAGCTTGGGGTCGGGCACAGATACGCAGTATTTT.

There are many counts of this clonotype. The rearrangement joins TRBV6-5 to TRBJ2-2; possibly TRBD2 for D (5 bases). Deletions cut 2 bases from V and 4 bases from J, with 8 bases between. Per the germline V gene, CDR1 is MNHEY and CDR2 is SVGAGI. The CDR3 runs 14 residues. The CDR3 is CASSYEGSTGELFF. The DNA for the CDR3 is TGTGCCAGCAGTTACGAGGGAAGCACCGGGGAGCTGTTTTTT.

This clonotype occurred many times. The chain couples TRBV6-5 to TRBJ2-7; either TRBD1 or TRBD2 may supply D (5 bases each). The CDR3 has 16 amino acids. Germline assignment: CDR1 MNHEY and CDR2 SVGAGI. V shed 2 bases and J shed 2 bases, with 16 bases lying between them. The CDR3: CASSYGSSDSTYEQYF. CDR3 DNA: TGTGCCAGCAGTTACGGGAGCTCAGACAGCACCTACGAGCAGTACTTC.

A note on this clonotype: This may stem from a read error, because a much larger clone lies one nucleotide away. The chain couples TRBV4-2 to TRBJ1-6, with D maybe TRBD1 (5 bases). Germline CDR1 reads LGHNA; CDR2 reads YNFKEQ. The CDR3 loop spans 16 amino acids. The DNA of the CDR3 is TGTGTCAGCAGCCAAGGGGAGGGCTCGGTCACTTCACCCCTCCACTTT. Residues: CVSSQGEGSVTSPLHF.

This clonotype was seen many times. V is TRBV20-1 and J is TRBJ2-7; 8 bases are shared with TRBD1. Germline CDR1 DFQATT, CDR2 SNEGSKA (reference sequence). Trimming removed 1 base from V and 2 bases from J; junction bases left unmatched: 1. The CDR3 totals 13 residues. CDR3: CSARGTGTYEQYF. DNA of the CDR3: TGCAGTGCTAGAGGGACAGGGACCTACGAGCAGTACTTC.